Each of the 22 T cell receptor beta chains below was sequenced from the same sample in a study of beta chain features in type 1 diabetes. Expressed TCRB transcripts were sequenced because the isolated RNA had all been reverse transcribed beforehand. The data were produced by immunoSEQ multiplex PCR, yet TCRdb's version contains in-frame clones alone and is incomplete. In the table there are 140,000 or so clones, 8% to 13% of which are singletons. The sequencing sample was made of naive CD4+ T cells from blood. These receptors were collected from a man in his late teens or twenties in good health.

In this sample, this clone turned up a few times. The chain recombines TRBV10-3 with TRBJ2-2, with D possibly TRBD1 on 7 matching bases. V lost 2 bases and J 4 bases, leaving 11 bases between the germline ends. Per the germline V gene, CDR1 is ENHRY and CDR2 is SYGVKD. This CDR3 spans 15 amino acids. CDR3 sequence (DNA): TGTGCCATCAGTGAGGGAGGGGGCGGCACCGGGGAGCTGTTTTTT. Protein product: CAISEGGGGTGELFF.

V usage is TRBV7-2 and J usage is TRBJ1-4, with a possible D match to TRBD1 (5 bases). The CDR3 consists of 16 residues. Germline CDR1 is SGHTA and CDR2 is FQGNSA. Trimming took off 1 base at V and 5 bases at J, with 14 bases between the two ends. The DNA of the CDR3 is TGTGCCAGCAGCTTAGGGTTCGGGGGAAGAAATGAAAAACTGTTTTTT. Protein product: CASSLGFGGRNEKLFF. The variable domain in full, completed from reference TRBV7-2 and TRBJ1-4, reads GAGVSQSPSNKVTEKGKDVELRCDPISGHTALYWYRQSLGQGLEFLIYFQGNSAPDKSGLPSDRFSAERTGGSVSTLTIQRTQQEDSAVYLCASSLGFGGRNEKLFFGSGTQLSVL.

This rearrangement joins TRBV14 to TRBJ2-3; weak D call: TRBD1 (6 bases). Trimming left V 9 bases short and J 6 bases short, with 16 bases between. Germline V gene data show CDR1 as SGHDN and CDR2 as FVKESK. The CDR3 consists of 13 residues. CDR3: CASAKQGFDTQYF. The CDR3 coding sequence is TGTGCCAGTGCAAAACAGGGCTTCGATACGCAGTATTTT.

This clone was counted a few times. V is TRBV2 and J is TRBJ1-5; TRBD1 matches 7 bases. The CDR3 is made up of 14 amino acids. V dropped 5 bases and J dropped 5; count of bases not matched to a gene: 6. Germline lookup yields CDR1 SNHLY and CDR2 FYNNEI. CDR3 nucleotides: TGTGCCAGCAGTCTTCGGCAGGGGGATCAGCCCCAGCATTTT. This encodes CASSLRQGDQPQHF.

This clone was seen a handful of times. The chain joins TRBV11-2 to TRBJ2-1; 10 nucleotides match TRBD1. Germline lookup yields CDR1 SGHAT and CDR2 FQNNGV. This CDR3 comprises 15 residues. The ends lost 5 bases at V and 3 bases at J; junction bases unmatched: 4. The CDR3 DNA reads as TGTGCCAGCAGCGCGGGACAGGGGTTCTACAATGAGCAGTTCTTC. Protein: CASSAGQGFYNEQFF.

Many counts were recorded for this clone. The rearrangement uses TRBV29-1 and TRBJ2-7; TRBD1 aligns across 8 bases. CDR1 is SQVTM, CDR2 ANQGSEA, per germline. Losses at the gene ends were 6 bases for V and 6 bases for J; bases not matched to a gene: 10. CDR3 length equals 13 residues. The CDR3 DNA reads TGCAGCGTCCGCGGACAGGGTTCTGGCGAGCAGTACTTC. This encodes CSVRGQGSGEQYF.

This clone was recorded a few times. This chain joins TRBV11-2 and TRBJ1-5; 9 positions match TRBD1. CDR3 length: 14 residues. After removal of 5 bases from V and 5 bases from J, the junction contained 4 bases not matched to a gene. Germline CDR1 reads SGHAT; CDR2 reads FQNNGV. In nucleotides, the CDR3 is TGTGCCAGCAGCCCGGGACAGGGTTATCAGCCCCAGCATTTT. Encoded protein: CASSPGQGYQPQHF.

The chain uses TRBV5-1 and TRBJ2-3; a weak D match, TRBD1 (5 bases). With 5 bases removed from V and 0 bases from J, the gap between germline ends came to 13 bases. CDR3 length: 15 residues. The germline CDR1 and CDR2 sequences are SGHRS and YFSETQ. CDR3 sequence reads: CASRTGQTSTDTQYF. CDR3 nucleotide sequence: TGCGCCAGCAGGACTGGACAAACTAGCACAGATACGCAGTATTTT. Filled out from reference TRBV5-1 and TRBJ2-3, the complete variable domain reads KAGVTQTPRYLIKTRGQQVTLSCSPISGHRSVSWYQQTPGQGLQFLFEYFSETQRNKGNFPGRFSGRQFSNSRSEMNVSTLELGDSALYLCASRTGQTSTDTQYFGPGTRLTVL.

This clone has only a few counts. This rearrangement joins TRBV7-3 to TRBJ2-2; TRBD1 agrees at 9 bases. The junction had 7 bases not matched to a gene; V was cut back by 5 bases and J by 0 bases. Germline V CDR1 and CDR2: SGHTA, FQGTGA. There are 17 residues in the CDR3. CDR3 nucleotide sequence: TGTGCCAGCAGCCTTTTGGGACAGGGCCCGAACACCGGGGAGCTGTTTTTT. It encodes CASSLLGQGPNTGELFF.

CDR3 protein: CASSPSRNEQFF. The DNA for the CDR3 is TGTGCCAGCAGCCCAAGCAGGAATGAGCAGTTCTTC. The chain is built from TRBV7-9 and TRBJ2-1, with unresolved D. The CDR3 runs 12 residues. V lost 5 bases and J lost 7, with 9 bases in between. Germline V gene sequence: CDR1 SEHNR, CDR2 FQNEAQ (reference sequence).

This clone has a handful of counts. The chain employs TRBV7-2 and TRBJ2-7; 11 bases map to TRBD2. The germline V gene encodes CDR1 SGHTA and CDR2 FQGNSA. V trimming: 1 base; J trimming: 5 bases; junction bases outside the gene matches: 4. The CDR3 runs 15 residues. DNA of the CDR3: TGTGCCAGCAGCTTAGTAGCGGGGGGGCCCGACGAGCAGTACTTC. Its translation is CASSLVAGGPDEQYF.

This clone showed up just a few times. The chain recombines TRBV11-2 with TRBJ1-3; 8 nucleotides match TRBD1. V dropped 3 bases and J dropped 1; count of bases not matched to a gene: 2. The germline gives CDR1 SGHAT, CDR2 FQNNGV. This CDR3 has 15 amino acids. The CDR3 bases are TGTGCCAGCAGCTTCGGACAGGGTTCTGGAAACACCATATATTTT. Its translation: CASSFGQGSGNTIYF.

This clone was observed a few times. The V call is TRBV2, the J call TRBJ1-1; 7 positions match TRBD1. Trimming took 4 bases from V and 4 from J; bases not matched to a gene: 3. CDR3 length: 13 residues. Germline CDR1 is SNHLY and CDR2 is FYNNEI. The CDR3 DNA follows: TGTGCCAGCAGTGGACAGGGAAGCACTGAAGCTTTCTTT. Its translation is CASSGQGSTEAFF.

This clone was found a few times. V gene TRBV9 combines with J gene TRBJ2-1; 9 bases map to TRBD2. The CDR3 is made up of 17 amino acids. Germline assignment: CDR1 SGDLS and CDR2 YYNGEE. V lost 0 bases, J lost 0 bases, and 4 bases stayed unmatched. The CDR3 loop reads CASSVASGGSSYNEQFF. CDR3 sequence (DNA): TGTGCCAGCAGCGTAGCCAGCGGGGGGAGCTCCTACAATGAGCAGTTCTTC.

This clone came up a few times. The V gene is TRBV6-4, the J gene TRBJ1-5; no definite D call. The V gene lost 0 bases and the J gene lost 7 bases, with 13 bases spanning the gap. Germline-derived CDR1 and CDR2 are MRHNA and SNTAGT. CDR3 size: 15 residues. CDR3 coding DNA: TGTGCCAGCAGTGACTCCCGAGCTTCGGAGCAGCCCCAGCATTTT. This encodes CASSDSRASEQPQHF.

V usage is TRBV5-1 and J usage is TRBJ1-5; D is undetermined. Germline CDR1 and CDR2: SGHRS and YFSETQ. The CDR3 spans 14 residues. The V end lost 4 bases, the J end lost 6 bases, and 14 bases lay between the germline ends. CDR3 residues: CASSAGNQGQPQHF. In DNA, the CDR3 is TGCGCCAGCAGCGCGGGCAACCAAGGTCAGCCCCAGCATTTT.

This clone was seen a few times. This rearrangement joins TRBV5-1 to TRBJ1-2; D might be TRBD1 (6 bases). V was trimmed by 5 bases and J by 1 base, leaving 12 bases between them. Germline loops: CDR1 SGHRS, CDR2 YFSETQ. The CDR3 runs to 14 residues. CDR3 sequence reads: CASSLAGDNYGYTF. The CDR3 region has the DNA TGCGCCAGCAGTCTCGCAGGGGATAACTATGGCTACACCTTC.

In this sample, this clone turned up a few times. The rearrangement uses TRBV4-2 and TRBJ2-7, with D perhaps given as TRBD1 or TRBD2 (7 bases each). The germline CDR1 and CDR2 sequences are LGHNA and YNFKEQ. The V end was cut by 7 bases, the J end by 3 bases, with 16 bases between. CDR3 length: 14 amino acids. CDR3 coding DNA: TGTGCCAGCACCCAGGGGGGGGACCTCTACGAGCAGTACTTC. Its translation: CASTQGGDLYEQYF.

This clone has a handful of counts. The chain employs TRBV5-6 and TRBJ2-2; D is ambiguous. V lost 1 base to trimming and J lost 1 base, with 14 bases between them. This CDR3 spans 17 amino acids. The germline V gene has CDR1 SGHDT and CDR2 YYEEEE. CDR3 in amino acids: CASSLIGGIGNTGELFF. The DNA of the CDR3 is TGTGCCAGCAGCTTGATTGGCGGTATAGGGAACACCGGGGAGCTGTTTTTT.

V and J are TRBV7-3 and TRBJ2-5; TRBD1 matches 11 bases. This CDR3 has 16 residues. Per germline, CDR1 SGHTA and CDR2 FQGTGA. V lost 2 bases, J lost 5 bases, and 7 bases stayed unmatched. In DNA form, the CDR3 reads TGTGCCAGCAGCTTAGTTTGGACAGGGGGCGCGGAGACCCAGTACTTC. Translating gives CASSLVWTGGAETQYF.

This clone was seen a handful of times. The rearrangement uses TRBV6-6 and TRBJ1-5; TRBD1 is a possible D gene (6 bases). This CDR3 has 16 residues. Per germline, CDR1 MNHNY and CDR2 SVGAGI (reference sequence). V dropped 6 bases and J dropped 2 bases, with 17 bases sitting between them. For the CDR3, the DNA is TGTGCCAGCAGCCCACGGACAGTCTTTGGCAATCAGCCCCAGCATTTT. It translates to CASSPRTVFGNQPQHF.

This clone was picked up a small number of times. The chain employs TRBV6-1 and TRBJ1-2; 9 bases map to TRBD1. The germline V gene has CDR1 MNHNS and CDR2 SASEGT. After removal of 4 bases from V and 5 bases from J, the junction contained 8 bases not matched to a gene. The CDR3 is 15 amino acids. The CDR3 coding sequence is TGTGCCAGCAGTGCTGACAGGGGGTCTTTGTATGGCTACACCTTC. It translates to CASSADRGSLYGYTF.